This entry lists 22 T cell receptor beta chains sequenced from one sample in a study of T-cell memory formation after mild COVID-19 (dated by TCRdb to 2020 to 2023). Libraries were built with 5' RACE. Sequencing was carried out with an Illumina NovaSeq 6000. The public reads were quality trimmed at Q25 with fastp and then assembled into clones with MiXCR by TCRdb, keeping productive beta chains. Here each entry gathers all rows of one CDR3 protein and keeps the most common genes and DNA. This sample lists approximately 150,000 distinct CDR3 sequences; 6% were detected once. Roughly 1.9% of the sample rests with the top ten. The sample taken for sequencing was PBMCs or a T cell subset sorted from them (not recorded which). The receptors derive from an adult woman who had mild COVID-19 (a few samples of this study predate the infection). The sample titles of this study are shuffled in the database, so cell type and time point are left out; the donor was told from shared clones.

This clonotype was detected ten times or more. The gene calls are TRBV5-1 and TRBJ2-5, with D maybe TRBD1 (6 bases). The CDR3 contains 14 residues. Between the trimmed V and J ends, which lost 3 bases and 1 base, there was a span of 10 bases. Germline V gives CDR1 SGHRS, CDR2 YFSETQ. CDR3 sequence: CASSSPGAQETQYF. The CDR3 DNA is TGCGCCAGCAGCTCCCCAGGGGCCCAAGAGACCCAGTACTTC. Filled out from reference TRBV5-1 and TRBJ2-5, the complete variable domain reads KAGVTQTPRYLIKTRGQQVTLSCSPISGHRSVSWYQQTPGQGLQFLFEYFSETQRNKGNFPGRFSGRQFSNSRSEMNVSTLELGDSALYLCASSSPGAQETQYFGPGTRLLVL.

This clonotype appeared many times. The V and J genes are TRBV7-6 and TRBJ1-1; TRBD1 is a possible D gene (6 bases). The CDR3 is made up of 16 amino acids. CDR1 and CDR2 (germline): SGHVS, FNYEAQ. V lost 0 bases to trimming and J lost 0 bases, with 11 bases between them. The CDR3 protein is CASSLAGARLNTEAFF. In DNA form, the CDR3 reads TGTGCCAGCAGCTTAGCGGGGGCACGTTTGAACACTGAAGCTTTCTTT. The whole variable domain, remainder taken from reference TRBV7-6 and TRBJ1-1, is GAGVSQSPRYKVTKRGQDVALRCDPISGHVSLYWYRQALGQGPEFLTYFNYEAQQDKSGLPNDRFSAERPEGSISTLTIQRTEQRDSAMYRCASSLAGARLNTEAFFGQGTRLTVV.

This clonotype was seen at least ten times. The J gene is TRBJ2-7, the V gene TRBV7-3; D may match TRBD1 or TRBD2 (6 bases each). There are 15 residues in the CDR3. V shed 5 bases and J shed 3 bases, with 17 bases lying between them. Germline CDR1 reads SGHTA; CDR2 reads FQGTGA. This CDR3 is CASSPDRGGIYEQYF. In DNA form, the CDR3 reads TGTGCCAGCAGCCCCGACCGAGGGGGGATCTACGAGCAGTACTTC.

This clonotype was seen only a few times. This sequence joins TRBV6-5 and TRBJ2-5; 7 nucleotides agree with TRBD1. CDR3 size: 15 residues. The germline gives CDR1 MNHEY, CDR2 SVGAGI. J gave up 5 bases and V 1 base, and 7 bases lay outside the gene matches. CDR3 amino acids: CASSYYEGAGETQYF. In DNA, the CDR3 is TGTGCCAGCAGTTACTACGAGGGGGCAGGGGAGACCCAGTACTTC.

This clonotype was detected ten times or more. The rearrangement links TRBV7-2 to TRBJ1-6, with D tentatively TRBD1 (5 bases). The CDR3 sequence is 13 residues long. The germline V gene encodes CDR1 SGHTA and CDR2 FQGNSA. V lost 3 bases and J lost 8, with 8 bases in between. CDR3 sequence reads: CASSFDSDSPLHF. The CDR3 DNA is TGTGCCAGCAGCTTTGACAGCGATTCACCCCTCCACTTT.

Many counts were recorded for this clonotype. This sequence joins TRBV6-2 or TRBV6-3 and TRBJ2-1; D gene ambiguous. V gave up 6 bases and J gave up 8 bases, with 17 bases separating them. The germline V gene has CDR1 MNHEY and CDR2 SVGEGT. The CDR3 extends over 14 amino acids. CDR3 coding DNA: TGTGCCAGCAGGAGATCTAGAGTCTGGTATGAGCAGTTCTTC. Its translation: CASRRSRVWYEQFF.

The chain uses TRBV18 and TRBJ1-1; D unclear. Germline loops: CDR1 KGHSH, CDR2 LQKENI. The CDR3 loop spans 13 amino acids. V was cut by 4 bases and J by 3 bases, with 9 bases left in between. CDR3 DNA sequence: TGTGCCAGCTCACTAAGGGTGGACACTGAAGCTTTCTTT. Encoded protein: CASSLRVDTEAFF.

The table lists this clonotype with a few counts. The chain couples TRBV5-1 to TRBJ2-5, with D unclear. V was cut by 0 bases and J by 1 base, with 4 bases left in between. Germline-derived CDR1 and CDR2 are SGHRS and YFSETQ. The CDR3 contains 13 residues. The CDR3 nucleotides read TGCGCCAGCAGCTTGGACGGCCAAGAGACCCAGTACTTC. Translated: CASSLDGQETQYF.

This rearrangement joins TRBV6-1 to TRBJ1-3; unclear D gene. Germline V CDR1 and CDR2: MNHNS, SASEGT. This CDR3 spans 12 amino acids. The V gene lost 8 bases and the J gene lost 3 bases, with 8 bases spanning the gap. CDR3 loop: CASSQIGNTIYF. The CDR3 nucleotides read TGTGCCAGCTCGCAGATTGGAAACACCATATATTTT.

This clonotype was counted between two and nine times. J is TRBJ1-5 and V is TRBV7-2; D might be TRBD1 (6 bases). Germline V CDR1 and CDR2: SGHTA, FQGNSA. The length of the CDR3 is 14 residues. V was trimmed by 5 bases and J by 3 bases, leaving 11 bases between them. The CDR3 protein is CASSPDSFNQPQHF. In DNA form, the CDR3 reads TGTGCCAGCAGCCCGGACAGCTTCAATCAGCCCCAGCATTTT.

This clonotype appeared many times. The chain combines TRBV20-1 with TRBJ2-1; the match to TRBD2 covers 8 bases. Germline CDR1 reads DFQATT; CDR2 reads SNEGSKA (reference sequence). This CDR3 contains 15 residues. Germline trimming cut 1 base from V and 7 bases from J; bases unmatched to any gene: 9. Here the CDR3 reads CSARVGSGAGNEQFF. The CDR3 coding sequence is TGCAGTGCTAGAGTTGGTAGCGGGGCCGGAAATGAGCAGTTCTTC.

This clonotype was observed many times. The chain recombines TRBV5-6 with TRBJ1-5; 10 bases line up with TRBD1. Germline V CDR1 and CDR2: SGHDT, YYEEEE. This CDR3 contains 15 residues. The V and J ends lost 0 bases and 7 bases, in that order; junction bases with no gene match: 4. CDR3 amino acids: CASSLVGTGEQPQHF. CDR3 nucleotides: TGTGCCAGCAGCTTGGTCGGGACAGGGGAGCAGCCCCAGCATTTT.

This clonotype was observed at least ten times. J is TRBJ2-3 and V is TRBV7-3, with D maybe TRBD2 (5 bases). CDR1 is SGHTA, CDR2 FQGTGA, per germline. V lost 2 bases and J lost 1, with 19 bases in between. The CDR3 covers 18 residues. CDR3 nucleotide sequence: TGTGCCAGCAGCTTACTCCCTGGGAGTAGTTGGGGCACAGATACGCAGTATTTT. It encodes CASSLLPGSSWGTDTQYF.

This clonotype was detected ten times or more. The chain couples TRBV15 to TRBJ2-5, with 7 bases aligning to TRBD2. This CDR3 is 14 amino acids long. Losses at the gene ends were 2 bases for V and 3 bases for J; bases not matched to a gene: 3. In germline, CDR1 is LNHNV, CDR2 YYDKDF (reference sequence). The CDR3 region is CATSRPRGEETQYF. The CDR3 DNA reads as TGTGCCACCAGCAGACCTCGGGGGGAAGAGACCCAGTACTTC.

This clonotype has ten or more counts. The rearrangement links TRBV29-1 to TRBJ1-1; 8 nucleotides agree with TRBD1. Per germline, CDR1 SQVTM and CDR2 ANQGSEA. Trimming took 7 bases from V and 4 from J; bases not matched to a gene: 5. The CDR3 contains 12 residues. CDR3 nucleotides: TGCAGCGGCGGACAGGGAAGCACTGAAGCTTTCTTT. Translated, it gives CSGGQGSTEAFF.

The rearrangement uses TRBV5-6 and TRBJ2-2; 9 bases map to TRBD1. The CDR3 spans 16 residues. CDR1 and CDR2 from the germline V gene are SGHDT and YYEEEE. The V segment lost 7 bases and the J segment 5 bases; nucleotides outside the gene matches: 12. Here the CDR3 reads CASGLSGTGRTGELFF. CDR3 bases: TGTGCCAGCGGTCTTTCCGGGACAGGGAGGACCGGGGAGCTGTTTTTT.

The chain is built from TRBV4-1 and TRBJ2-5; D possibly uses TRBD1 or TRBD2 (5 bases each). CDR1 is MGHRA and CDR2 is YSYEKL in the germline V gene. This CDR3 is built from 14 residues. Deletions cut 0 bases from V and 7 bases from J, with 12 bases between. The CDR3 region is CASSQEMGVGTQYF. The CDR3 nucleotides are TGCGCCAGCAGCCAAGAGATGGGGGTGGGGACCCAGTACTTC.

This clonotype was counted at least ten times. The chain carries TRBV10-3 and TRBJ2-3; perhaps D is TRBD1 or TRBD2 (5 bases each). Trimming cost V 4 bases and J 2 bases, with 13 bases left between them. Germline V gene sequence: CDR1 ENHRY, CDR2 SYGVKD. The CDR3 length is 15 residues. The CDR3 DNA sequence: TGTGCCATCAGTGGGGGGACGCCAAACACAGATACGCAGTATTTT. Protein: CAISGGTPNTDTQYF.

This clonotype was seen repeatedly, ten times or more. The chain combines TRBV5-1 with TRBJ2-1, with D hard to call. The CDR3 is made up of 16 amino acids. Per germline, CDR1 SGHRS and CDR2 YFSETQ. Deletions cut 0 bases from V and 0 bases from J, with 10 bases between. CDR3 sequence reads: CASSLAGLSSYNEQFF. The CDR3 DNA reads TGCGCCAGCAGCTTGGCCGGGTTGAGCTCCTACAATGAGCAGTTCTTC.

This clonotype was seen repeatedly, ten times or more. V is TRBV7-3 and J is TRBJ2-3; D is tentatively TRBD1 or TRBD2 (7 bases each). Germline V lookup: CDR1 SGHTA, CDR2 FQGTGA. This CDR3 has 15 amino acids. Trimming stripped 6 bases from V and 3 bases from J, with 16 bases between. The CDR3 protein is CASSQGGKRTDTQYF. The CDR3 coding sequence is TGTGCCAGCAGTCAGGGGGGGAAGAGGACAGATACGCAGTATTTT.

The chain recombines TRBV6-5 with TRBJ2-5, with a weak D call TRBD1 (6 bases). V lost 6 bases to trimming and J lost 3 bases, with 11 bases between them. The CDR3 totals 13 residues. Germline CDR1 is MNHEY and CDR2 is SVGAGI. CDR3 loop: CASRTPGEETQYF. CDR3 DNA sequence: TGTGCCAGCAGGACCCCAGGGGAAGAGACCCAGTACTTC.

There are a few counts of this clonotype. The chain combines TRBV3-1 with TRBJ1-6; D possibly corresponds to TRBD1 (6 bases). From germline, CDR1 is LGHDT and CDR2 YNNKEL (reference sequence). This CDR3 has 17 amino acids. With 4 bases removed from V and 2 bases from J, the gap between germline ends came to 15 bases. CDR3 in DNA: TGTGCCAGCAGCCCCTTCCAAGGACAGACCTATAATTCACCCCTCCACTTT. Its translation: CASSPFQGQTYNSPLHF.